This T cell receptor (beta chain) comes out of a study of neurological immune-mediated disorders. Study results and limitations: Private repertoires in all groups were suggested by the absence of shared CDR3 amino acid sequences among expanded clones across subjects.

The time point: longitudinal time-point 2. Preparation of the unsorted libraries drew on 2 million PBMCs stored at -80 C. 5'RACE with 10-nucleotide random UMIs produced the cDNA. One entry per CDR3 protein, called by TCRdb with MiXCR from the 5' RACE reads. The table lists roughly 98,000 distinct CDR3 sequences, roughly an eighth of them singletons, with approximately 4.5% in the top ten. This clonotype was detected ten times or more. Antigen: not known. The germline V gene encodes CDR1 DFQATT and CDR2 SNEGSKA (reference sequence). This CDR3 has 14 amino acids. Trimming took off 0 bases at V and 0 bases at J, with 7 bases between the two ends.

Sequencing used PBMCs. V is TRBV20-1 and J is TRBJ2-3; D gene uncertain. The receptor's source is a female donor with HTLV-1-associated myelopathy (HAM/TSP). The CDR3 DNA sequence: TGCAGTGCTAGAGATCGTGTTAGCACAGATACGCAGTATTTT. Encoded protein: CSARDRVSTDTQYF.